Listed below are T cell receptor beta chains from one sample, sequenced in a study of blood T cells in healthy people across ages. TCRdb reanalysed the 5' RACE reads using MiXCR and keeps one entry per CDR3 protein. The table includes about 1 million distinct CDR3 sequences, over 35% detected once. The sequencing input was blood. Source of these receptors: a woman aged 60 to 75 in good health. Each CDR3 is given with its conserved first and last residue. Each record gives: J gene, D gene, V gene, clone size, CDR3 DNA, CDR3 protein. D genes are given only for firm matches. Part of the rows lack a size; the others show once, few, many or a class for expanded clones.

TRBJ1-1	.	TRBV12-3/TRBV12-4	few	TGTGCCAGCAGGTTTGGGGGCTGGGGGACTGAAGCTTTCTTT	CASRFGGWGTEAFF
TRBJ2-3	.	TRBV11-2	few	TGTGCCAGCAGCTTAGATAGCGACACAGATACGCAGTATTTT	CASSLDSDTDTQYF
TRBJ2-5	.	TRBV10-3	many	TGTGCCATCAGTGAGTCAGGCAGGGGAGAAGAGACCCAGTACTTC	CAISESGRGEETQYF
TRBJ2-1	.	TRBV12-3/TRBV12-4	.	TGTGCCAGCAAGGGCTGGCCTAGCGAAAAAAACTCCTACAATGAGCAGTTCTTC	CASKGWPSEKNSYNEQFF
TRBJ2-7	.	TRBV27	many	TGTGCCAGCAGTTTATCTGCCAGGACAGCACCGGGCTACGAGCAGTACTTC	CASSLSARTAPGYEQYF
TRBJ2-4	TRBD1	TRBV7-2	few	TGTGCCAGCAGCTTCAGGACTGGGACAGGTGGGGGAGCCAAAAACATTCAGTACTTC	CASSFRTGTGGGAKNIQYF
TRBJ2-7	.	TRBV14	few	TGTGCCAGCAGCCACGGCGGGAACGGAGGGTACGAGCAGTACTTC	CASSHGGNGGYEQYF
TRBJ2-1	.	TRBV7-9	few	TGTGCCAGCAGCCCCCCTCCGGACGCCCGCTCCTACAATGAGCAGTTCTTC	CASSPPPDARSYNEQFF
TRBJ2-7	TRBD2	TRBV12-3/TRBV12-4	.	TGTGCCAGCAGCCCCTCTAGCGGGAGGGCAGACAATGAGCAGTACTTC	CASSPSSGRADNEQYF
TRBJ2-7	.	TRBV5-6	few	TGTGCCAGCAGCCAACATTCCATACGCTCCTACGAGCAGTACTTC	CASSQHSIRSYEQYF
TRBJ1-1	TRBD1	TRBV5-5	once	TGTGCCAGCCGGGACAGGGGGCTGTCTTCTGAAGCTTTCTTT	CASRDRGLSSEAFF
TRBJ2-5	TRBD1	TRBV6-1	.	TGTGCCAGCAGTGATGGACAGGGGATGCAGGGCACTCAAGAGACCCAGTACTTC	CASSDGQGMQGTQETQYF
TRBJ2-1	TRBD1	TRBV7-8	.	TGTGCCAGCAGCTTAGTACAGGGGGTCTACAATGAGCAGTTCTTC	CASSLVQGVYNEQFF
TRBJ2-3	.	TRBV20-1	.	TGCAGTGCTCGGACCACAGATACGCAGTATTTT	CSARTTDTQYF
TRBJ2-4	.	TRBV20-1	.	TGCAGTGCTAGGTCCCCACCTGGGACCCAAAACATTCAGTACTTC	CSARSPPGTQNIQYF
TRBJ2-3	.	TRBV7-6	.	TGTGCCAGCAGCTTAGCAGGAGGGGTCCGTACAGATACGCAGTATTTT	CASSLAGGVRTDTQYF
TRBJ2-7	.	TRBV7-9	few	TGTGCCAGCCTGTCTGCTGGCCCCTACTACGAGCAGTACTTC	CASLSAGPYYEQYF
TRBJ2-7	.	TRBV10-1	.	TGCGCCAGCAGTGAGTCTGCCAGGTTCTCCTACGAGCAGTACTTC	CASSESARFSYEQYF
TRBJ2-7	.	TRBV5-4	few	TGTGCCAGCAGCCCCTGGGCCGGGAGTTACGAGCAGTACTTC	CASSPWAGSYEQYF